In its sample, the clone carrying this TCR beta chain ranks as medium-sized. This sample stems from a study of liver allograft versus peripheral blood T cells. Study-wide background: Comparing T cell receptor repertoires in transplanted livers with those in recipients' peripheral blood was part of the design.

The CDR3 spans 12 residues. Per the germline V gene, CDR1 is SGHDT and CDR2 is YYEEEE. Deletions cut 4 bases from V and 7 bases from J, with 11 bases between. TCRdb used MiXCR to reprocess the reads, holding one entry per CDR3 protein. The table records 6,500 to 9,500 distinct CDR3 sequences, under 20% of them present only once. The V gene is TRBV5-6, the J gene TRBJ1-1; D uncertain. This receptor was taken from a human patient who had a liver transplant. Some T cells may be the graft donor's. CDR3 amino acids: CASSIGGNEAFF. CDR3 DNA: TGTGCCAGCAGCATTGGTGGGAATGAAGCTTTCTTT.